Listed here are 9 T cell receptor beta chains from one sample, sequenced in a study of blood T cell repertoires in COVID-19 (TCRdb year 2020). The library was made by the immunoSEQ multiplex PCR assay. The source is immuneACCESS, and TCRdb retained only in-frame sequences with V and J called. Part of the clones is not carried over; for the studies checked, unresolved V genes explain less than half of this, and the remainder is unexplained. The sample records about 240,000 clones, 75% to 85% of which are singletons. The top ten clones comprise around 7.2% of the sample. Sequenced sample: peripheral blood. The receptor source for this set is a woman older than 75 with COVID-19, enrolled during active disease.

The chain couples TRBV24-1 to TRBJ2-3; the match to TRBD2 covers 14 bases. The CDR3 is 19 residues long. Germline V gene lookup returns CDR1 KGHDR and CDR2 SFDVKD. Trimming at V came to 6 bases and at J to 2 bases, leaving 12 bases not matched to a gene. The CDR3 loop is CATSQGRTSGRPFTDTQYF. CDR3 sequence (DNA): TGTGCCACCAGTCAGGGCAGGACTAGCGGGAGGCCATTCACAGATACGCAGTATTTT.

This clone occurred once. The V call is TRBV6-5, the J call TRBJ2-7; TRBD2 might be the D (6 bases). The CDR3 spans 14 residues. Germline V gene data show CDR1 as MNHEY and CDR2 as SVGAGI. The germline V and J ends were trimmed by 10 bases and 5 bases, with 21 bases remaining between them. CDR3 sequence (DNA): TGTGCCACATTGGCGGGAAAAACACCCCACGAGCAGTACTTC. Translating gives CATLAGKTPHEQYF.

This clone appeared once. The V and J genes are TRBV6-5 and TRBJ2-7, with 10 bases fitting TRBD1. Germline CDR1 reads MNHEY; CDR2 reads SVGAGI. This CDR3 region has 15 residues. Trimming removed 4 bases from V and 5 bases from J; junction bases left unmatched: 8. Written as DNA, the CDR3 is TGTGCCAGCAGTTCCCCCGGGACAGGGGCCAACGAGCAGTACTTC. Residues: CASSSPGTGANEQYF.

The count of this clone is one. The CDR3 nucleotides read TGTGCCTCTCGCGGTAGGGGAACAGATACGCAGTATTTT. Its protein product is CASRGRGTDTQYF. The rearrangement links TRBV30 to TRBJ2-3, with D maybe TRBD1 (5 bases). The V end was cut by 7 bases, the J end by 3 bases, with 14 bases between. The CDR3 length is 13 residues. The V gene's germline CDR1 is GTSNPN and CDR2 SVGIG (reference sequence).

The sample holds a few counts of this clone. This rearrangement joins TRBV9 to TRBJ2-1; D possibly corresponds to TRBD2 (5 bases). V lost 2 bases to trimming and J lost 9 bases, with 18 bases between them. CDR3 length: 15 amino acids. CDR1 is SGDLS, CDR2 YYNGEE, per germline. Here the CDR3 DNA reads TGTGCCAGCAGCGTTGGAAGAAGGAACGGGATTGAGCAGTTCTTC. Its translation: CASSVGRRNGIEQFF. The variable domain in full, completed from reference TRBV9 and TRBJ2-1, reads DSGVTQTPKHLITATGQRVTLRCSPRSGDLSVYWYQQSLDQGLQFLIQYYNGEERAKGNILERFSAQQFPDLHSELNLSSLELGDSALYFCASSVGRRNGIEQFFGPGTRLTVL.

The chain joins TRBV21-1 to TRBJ2-2; the D call in the table, TRBD2, was not verified against the DNA. TRBV21-1 is recorded as a pseudogene. The CDR3 sequence is 16 residues long. The CDR3 DNA reads as TGTGCCCACGGGACACTAGCGGGACGGGGCACCGGGGAGCTGTTTTTT. This sequence encodes CAHGTLAGRGTGELFF.

The chain links TRBV19 to TRBJ2-5; D possibly corresponds to TRBD2 (5 bases). CDR3 size: 14 residues. V lost 5 bases and J 4 bases, leaving 14 bases between the germline ends. Germline CDR1 LNHDA, CDR2 SQIVND (reference sequence). The CDR3 loop reads CASSVTRTGETQYF. DNA for the CDR3: TGTGCCAGTAGTGTCACTAGAACGGGAGAGACCCAGTACTTC.

This sequence joins TRBV6-5 and TRBJ1-2; 8 bases are a match to TRBD1. The trim removed 4 bases at V and 3 bases at J, leaving 4 bases unmatched. Germline V gives CDR1 MNHEY, CDR2 SVGAGI. The CDR3 is 14 amino acids. The CDR3 bases are TGTGCCAGCAGTTCGGGGGGACAGGACTATGGCTACACCTTC. It yields the protein CASSSGGQDYGYTF.

The chain is built from TRBV5-8 and TRBJ1-2; a weak D match, TRBD1 (5 bases). There are 10 residues in the CDR3. Trimming removed 7 bases at V and 9 bases at J, with 10 bases between. CDR1 SGHTS and CDR2 YDEGEE come from the germline V gene. The CDR3 reads CASFRTSYTF. In DNA, the CDR3 is TGTGCCAGCTTTAGGACAAGCTACACCTTC.